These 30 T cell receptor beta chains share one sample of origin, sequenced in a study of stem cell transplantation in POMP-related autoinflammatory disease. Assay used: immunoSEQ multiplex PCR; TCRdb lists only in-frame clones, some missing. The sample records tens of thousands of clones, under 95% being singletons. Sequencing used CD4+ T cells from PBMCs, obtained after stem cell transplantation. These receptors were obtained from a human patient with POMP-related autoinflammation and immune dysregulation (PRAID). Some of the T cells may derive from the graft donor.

Here the CDR3 DNA reads TGTGCCAGCAGTTTGGATGGGGGAGATACGCAGTATTTT. This encodes CASSLDGGDTQYF. The rearrangement uses TRBV12-3 or TRBV12-4 and TRBJ2-3; possibly TRBD1 or TRBD2 for D (5 bases each). This CDR3 is 13 amino acids long. V gave up 3 bases and J gave up 5 bases, with 9 bases separating them.

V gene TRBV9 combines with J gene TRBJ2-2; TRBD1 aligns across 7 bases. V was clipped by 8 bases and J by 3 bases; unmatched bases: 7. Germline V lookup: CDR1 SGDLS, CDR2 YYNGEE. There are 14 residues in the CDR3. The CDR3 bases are TGTGCCAGTTCGACAGGGATGGACACCGGGGAGCTGTTTTTT. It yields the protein CASSTGMDTGELFF.

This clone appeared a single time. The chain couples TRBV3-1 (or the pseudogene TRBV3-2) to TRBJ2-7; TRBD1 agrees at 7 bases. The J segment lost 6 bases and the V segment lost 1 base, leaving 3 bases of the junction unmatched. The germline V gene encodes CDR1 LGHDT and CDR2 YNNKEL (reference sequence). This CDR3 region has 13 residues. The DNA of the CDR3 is TGTGCCAGCAGCCAAGGGAACAGGGGCGAGCAGTACGTC. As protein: CASSQGNRGEQYV.

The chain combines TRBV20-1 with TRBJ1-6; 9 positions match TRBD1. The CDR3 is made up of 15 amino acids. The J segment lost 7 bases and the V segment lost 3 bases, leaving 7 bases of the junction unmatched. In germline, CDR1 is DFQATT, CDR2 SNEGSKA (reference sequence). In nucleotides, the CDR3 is TGCAGTGCTAGTGCTCGCACAGGGGGCAATTCACCCCTCCACTTT. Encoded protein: CSASARTGGNSPLHF.

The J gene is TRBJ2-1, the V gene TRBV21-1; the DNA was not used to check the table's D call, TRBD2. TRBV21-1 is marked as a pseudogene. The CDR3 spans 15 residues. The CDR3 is CASRKRVSSYNEQFF. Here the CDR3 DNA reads TGTGCCAGCAGGAAGCGGGTGAGCTCCTACAATGAGCAGTTCTTC.

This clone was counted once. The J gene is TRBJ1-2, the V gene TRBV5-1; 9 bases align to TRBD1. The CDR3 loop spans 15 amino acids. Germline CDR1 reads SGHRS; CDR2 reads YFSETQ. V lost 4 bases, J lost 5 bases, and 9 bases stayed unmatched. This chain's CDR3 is CASSPVDRGRYGYTF. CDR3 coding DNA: TGCGCCAGCAGCCCAGTGGACAGGGGTCGGTATGGCTACACCTTC. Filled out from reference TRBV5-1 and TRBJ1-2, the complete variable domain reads KAGVTQTPRYLIKTRGQQVTLSCSPISGHRSVSWYQQTPGQGLQFLFEYFSETQRNKGNFPGRFSGRQFSNSRSEMNVSTLELGDSALYLCASSPVDRGRYGYTFGSGTRLTVV.

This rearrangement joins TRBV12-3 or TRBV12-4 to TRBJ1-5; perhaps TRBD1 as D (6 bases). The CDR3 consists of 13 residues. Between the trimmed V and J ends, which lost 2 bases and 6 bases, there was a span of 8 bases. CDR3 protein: CASSLLGAQPQHF. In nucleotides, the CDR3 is TGTGCCAGCAGTTTACTGGGGGCTCAGCCCCAGCATTTT.

The CDR3 coding sequence is TGTGCCAGCAGCACGGGACTTCCACTGGGGACCCAGTACTTC. This translates into CASSTGLPLGTQYF. The chain couples TRBV25-1 to TRBJ2-5; D might be TRBD2 (6 bases). The CDR3 consists of 14 residues. CDR1 MGHDK and CDR2 SYGVNS come from the germline V gene. The V end lost 6 bases, the J end lost 7 bases, and 18 bases lay between the germline ends.

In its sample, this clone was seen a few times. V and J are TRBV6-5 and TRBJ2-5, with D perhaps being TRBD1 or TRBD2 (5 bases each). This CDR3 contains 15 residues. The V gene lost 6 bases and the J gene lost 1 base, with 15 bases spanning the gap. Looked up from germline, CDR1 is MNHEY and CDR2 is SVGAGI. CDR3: CASSPNRGVQETQYF. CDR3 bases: TGTGCCAGCAGCCCAAATAGAGGGGTCCAAGAGACCCAGTACTTC.

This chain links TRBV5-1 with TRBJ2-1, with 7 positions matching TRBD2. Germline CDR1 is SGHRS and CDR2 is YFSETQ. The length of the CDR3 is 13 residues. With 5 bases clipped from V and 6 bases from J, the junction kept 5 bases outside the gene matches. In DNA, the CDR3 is TGCGCCAGCAGGGCCTCGGGGGGCAATGAGCAGTTCTTC. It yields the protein CASRASGGNEQFF.

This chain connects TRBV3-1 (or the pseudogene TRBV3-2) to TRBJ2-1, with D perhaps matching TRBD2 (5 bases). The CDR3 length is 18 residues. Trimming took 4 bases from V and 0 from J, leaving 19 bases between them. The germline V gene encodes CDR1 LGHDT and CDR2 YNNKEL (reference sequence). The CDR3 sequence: CASSLLPWAGFSYNEQFF. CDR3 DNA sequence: TGTGCCAGCAGCCTCCTCCCCTGGGCGGGCTTCTCCTACAATGAGCAGTTCTTC.

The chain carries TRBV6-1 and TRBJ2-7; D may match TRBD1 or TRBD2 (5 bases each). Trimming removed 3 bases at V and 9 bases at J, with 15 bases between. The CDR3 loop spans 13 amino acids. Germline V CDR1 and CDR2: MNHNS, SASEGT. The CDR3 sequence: CASSESPGTVQYV. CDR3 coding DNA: TGTGCCAGCAGTGAGTCCCCCGGGACGGTGCAGTACGTC.

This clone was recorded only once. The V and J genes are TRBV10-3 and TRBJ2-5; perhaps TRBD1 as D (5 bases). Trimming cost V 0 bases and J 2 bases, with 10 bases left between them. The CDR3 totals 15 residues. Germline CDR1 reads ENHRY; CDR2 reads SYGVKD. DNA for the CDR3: TGTGCCATCAGTGAGTCAAGTAGGGGTCAAGAGACCCAGTACTTC. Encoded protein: CAISESSRGQETQYF.

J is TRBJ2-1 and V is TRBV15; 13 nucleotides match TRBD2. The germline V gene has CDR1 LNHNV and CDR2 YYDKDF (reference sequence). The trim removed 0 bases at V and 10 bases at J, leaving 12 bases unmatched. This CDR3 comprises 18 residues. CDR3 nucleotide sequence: TGTGCCACCAGCAGAGAAAATTCACTAGCGGGGGGGCAGGAGGAGCAGTTCTTC. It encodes CATSRENSLAGGQEEQFF.

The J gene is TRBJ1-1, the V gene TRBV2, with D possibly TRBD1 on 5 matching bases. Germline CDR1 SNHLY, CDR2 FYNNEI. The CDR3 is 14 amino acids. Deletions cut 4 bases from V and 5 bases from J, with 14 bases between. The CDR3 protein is CASSVLGEMTEAFF. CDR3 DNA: TGTGCCAGCAGTGTCCTAGGGGAGATGACTGAAGCTTTCTTT.

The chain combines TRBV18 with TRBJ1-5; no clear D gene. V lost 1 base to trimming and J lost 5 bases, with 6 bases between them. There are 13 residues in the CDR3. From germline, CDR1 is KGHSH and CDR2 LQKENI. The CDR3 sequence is CASSPRAHQPQHF. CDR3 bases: TGTGCCAGCTCACCACGGGCCCATCAGCCCCAGCATTTT. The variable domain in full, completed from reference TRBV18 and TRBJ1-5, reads NAGVMQNPRHLVRRRGQEARLRCSPMKGHSHVYWYRQLPEEGLKFMVYLQKENIIDESGMPKERFSAEFPKEGPSILRIQQVVRGDSAAYFCASSPRAHQPQHFGDGTRLSIL.

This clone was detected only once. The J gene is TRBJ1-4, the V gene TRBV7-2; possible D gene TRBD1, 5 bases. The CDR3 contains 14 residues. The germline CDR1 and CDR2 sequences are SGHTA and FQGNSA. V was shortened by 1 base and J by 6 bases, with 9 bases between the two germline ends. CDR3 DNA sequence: TGTGCCAGCAGCTTAGGACAGACAGATGAAAAACTGTTTTTT. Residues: CASSLGQTDEKLFF.

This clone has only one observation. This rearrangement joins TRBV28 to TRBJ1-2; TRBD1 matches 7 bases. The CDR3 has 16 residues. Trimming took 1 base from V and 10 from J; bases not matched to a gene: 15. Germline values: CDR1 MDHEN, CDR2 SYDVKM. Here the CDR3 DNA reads TGTGCCAGCAGTTTATCCCGACAGGGTTCAGGTTCCGCCTACACCTTC. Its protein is CASSLSRQGSGSAYTF.

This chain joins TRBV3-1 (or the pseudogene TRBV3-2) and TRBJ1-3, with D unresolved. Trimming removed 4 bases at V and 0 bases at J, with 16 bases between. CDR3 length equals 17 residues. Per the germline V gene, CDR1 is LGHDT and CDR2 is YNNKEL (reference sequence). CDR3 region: CASSPLAGGSSGNTIYF. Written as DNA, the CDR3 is TGTGCCAGCAGCCCACTCGCGGGTGGTTCCTCTGGAAACACCATATATTTT.

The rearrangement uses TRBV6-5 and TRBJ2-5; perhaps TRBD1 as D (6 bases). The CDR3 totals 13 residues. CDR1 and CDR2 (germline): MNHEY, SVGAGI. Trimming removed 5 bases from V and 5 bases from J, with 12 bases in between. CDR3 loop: CASSLGTMETQYF. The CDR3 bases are TGTGCCAGCAGTCTCGGGACAATGGAGACCCAGTACTTC.

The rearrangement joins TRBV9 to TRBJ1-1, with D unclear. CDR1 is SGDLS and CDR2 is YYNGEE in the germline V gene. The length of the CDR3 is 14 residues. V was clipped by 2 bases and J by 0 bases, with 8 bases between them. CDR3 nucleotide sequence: TGTGCCAGCAGCGTCGCTGGGATGAACACTGAAGCTTTCTTT. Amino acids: CASSVAGMNTEAFF.

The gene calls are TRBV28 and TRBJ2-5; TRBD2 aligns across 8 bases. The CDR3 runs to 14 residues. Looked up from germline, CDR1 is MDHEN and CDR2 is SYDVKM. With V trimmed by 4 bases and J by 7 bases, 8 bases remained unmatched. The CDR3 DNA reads TGTGCCAGCAGTTCCTCTGGCGGGGGGTGGACCCAGTACTTC. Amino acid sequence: CASSSSGGGWTQYF.

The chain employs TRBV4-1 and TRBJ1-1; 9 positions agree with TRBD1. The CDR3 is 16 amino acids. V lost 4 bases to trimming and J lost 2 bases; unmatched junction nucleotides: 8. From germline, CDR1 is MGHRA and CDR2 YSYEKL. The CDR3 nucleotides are TGCGCCAGCAGCCCCAGAGGGGACAGGGTTAACACTGAAGCTTTCTTT. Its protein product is CASSPRGDRVNTEAFF.

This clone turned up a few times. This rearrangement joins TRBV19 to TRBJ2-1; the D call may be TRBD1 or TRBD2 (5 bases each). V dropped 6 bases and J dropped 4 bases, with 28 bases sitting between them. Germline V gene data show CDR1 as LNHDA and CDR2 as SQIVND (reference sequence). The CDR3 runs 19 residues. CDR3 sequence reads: CASSSIGAAGRAGYNEQFF. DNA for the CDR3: TGTGCCAGTAGCTCCATTGGGGCTGCGGGTCGGGCAGGATACAATGAGCAGTTCTTC.

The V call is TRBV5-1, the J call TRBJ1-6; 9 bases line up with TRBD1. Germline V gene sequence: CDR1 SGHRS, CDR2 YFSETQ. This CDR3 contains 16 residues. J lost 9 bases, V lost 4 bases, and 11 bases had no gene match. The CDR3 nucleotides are TGCGCCAGCAGCCTCCGGTGGACAGGGGATTTTTCACCCCTCCACTTT. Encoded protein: CASSLRWTGDFSPLHF.

In nucleotides, the CDR3 is TGTGCCAGCAGCTTAGGCCCGGGGTACGAGCAGTACGTC. This encodes CASSLGPGYEQYV. The gene calls are TRBV5-5 and TRBJ2-7; weak D call: TRBD2 (5 bases). From germline, CDR1 is SGHKS and CDR2 YYEKEE (reference sequence). The CDR3 runs to 13 residues. V was cut by 2 bases and J by 4 bases, with 10 bases left in between.

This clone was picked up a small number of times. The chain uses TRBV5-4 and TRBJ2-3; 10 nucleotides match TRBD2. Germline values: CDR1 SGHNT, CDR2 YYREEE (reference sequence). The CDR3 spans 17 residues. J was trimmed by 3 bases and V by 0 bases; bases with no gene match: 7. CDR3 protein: CASSLASSGSSTDTQYF. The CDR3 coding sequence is TGTGCCAGCAGCTTGGCCTCTAGCGGGAGTTCGACAGATACGCAGTATTTT.

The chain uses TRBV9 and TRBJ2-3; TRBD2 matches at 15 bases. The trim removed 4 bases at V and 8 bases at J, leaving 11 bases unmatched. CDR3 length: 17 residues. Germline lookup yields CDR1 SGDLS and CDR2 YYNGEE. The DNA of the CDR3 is TGTGCCAGCAGCCCCCAGAGGACTAGCGGGGGGGCCGGTACGCAGTATTTT. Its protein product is CASSPQRTSGGAGTQYF. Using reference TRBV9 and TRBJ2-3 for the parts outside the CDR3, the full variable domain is DSGVTQTPKHLITATGQRVTLRCSPRSGDLSVYWYQQSLDQGLQFLIQYYNGEERAKGNILERFSAQQFPDLHSELNLSSLELGDSALYFCASSPQRTSGGAGTQYFGPGTRLTVL.

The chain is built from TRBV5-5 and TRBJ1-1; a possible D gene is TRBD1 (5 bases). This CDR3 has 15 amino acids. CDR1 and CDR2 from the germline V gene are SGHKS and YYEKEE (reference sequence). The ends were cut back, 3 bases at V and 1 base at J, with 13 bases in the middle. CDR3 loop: CASSSPGGENTEAFF. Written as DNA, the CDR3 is TGTGCCAGCAGCTCACCCGGGGGGGAGAACACTGAAGCTTTCTTT.

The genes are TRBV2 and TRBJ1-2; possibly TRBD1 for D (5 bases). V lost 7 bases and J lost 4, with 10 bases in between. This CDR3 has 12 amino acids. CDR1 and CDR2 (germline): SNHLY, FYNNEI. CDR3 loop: CASKGLSYGYTF. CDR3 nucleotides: TGTGCCAGCAAGGGACTGAGCTATGGCTACACCTTC.